This T cell receptor (beta chain) was documented in a study of blood T cell repertoires in COVID-19. Background on the study: Spain, Italy and the United States supplied samples that represented acute and convalescent COVID-19.

Individuals aged about 18 to 95 years were recruited from 24 US areas. Recovered status applied to Cohort 3 donors who had two consecutive negative PCRs. It also applied to those with clearance or with symptom resolution. The authors' processing: Amplification with reference gene primers provided the estimates of nucleated cell counts. Sequencing used immunoSEQ multiplex PCR; TCRdb keeps in-frame clones, though not all of them. V and J calls and clone size come straight from that table; D and trimming were deduced from the DNA. This table has around 160,000 clones, roughly 83% appearing once. V lost 1 base and J lost 7; bases outside the gene matches: 6. Germline lookup yields CDR1 GTSNPN and CDR2 SVGIG (reference sequence). The CDR3 length is 14 residues.

What was sequenced was PBMCs or T cells enriched from blood (not recorded which). The source is an older woman who had recovered from COVID-19. The chain has TRBV30 and TRBJ1-5; 8 nucleotides line up with TRBD1. The CDR3 sequence: CAWSGAGGGQPQHF. In DNA, the CDR3 is TGTGCCTGGAGTGGAGCAGGGGGCGGGCAGCCCCAGCATTTT.